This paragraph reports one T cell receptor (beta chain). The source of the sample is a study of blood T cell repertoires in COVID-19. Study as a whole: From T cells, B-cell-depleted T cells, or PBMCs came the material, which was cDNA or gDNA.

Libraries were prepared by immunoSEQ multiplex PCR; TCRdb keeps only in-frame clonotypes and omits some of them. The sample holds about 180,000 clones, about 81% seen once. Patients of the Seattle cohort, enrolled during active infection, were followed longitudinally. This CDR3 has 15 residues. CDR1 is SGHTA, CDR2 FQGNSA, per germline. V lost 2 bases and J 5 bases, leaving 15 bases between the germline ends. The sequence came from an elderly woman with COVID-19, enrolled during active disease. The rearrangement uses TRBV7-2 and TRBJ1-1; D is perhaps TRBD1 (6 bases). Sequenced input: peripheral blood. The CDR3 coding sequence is TGTGCCAGCAGCTTAACAGGGTTAGGGTGGACTGAAGCTTTCTTT. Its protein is CASSLTGLGWTEAFF.